The rows below give T cell receptor beta chains drawn from one sample of a study of shared clonotypes between healthy human individuals. Profiling relied on immunoSEQ multiplex PCR, and the TCRdb table lists in-frame clones only, not all of them. This repertoire shows 1,500,000 or so clones, roughly 96% found once; its top ten account for roughly 1.1%. Material: naive CD4+ T cells sorted from blood. The receptors stem from a man aged 30 to 39 in good health. Both conserved end residues are part of each CDR3. Clone size is not always given. Where it is, it says once, few, many or a class for expanded clones.

cdr3_aa v_call cdr3_length clone_size
CATGGPRLEQYF TRBV15 12 few
CASSSGSSEAGYTF TRBV5-1 14 once
CASSEKGPSGSLNEQFF TRBV6-1 17 once
CASSPRFVSGSRGNEQFF TRBV9 18 .
CSVETDKETQYF TRBV29-1 12 .
CASSVDDSGPGSLYEQYF TRBV9 18 .
CAWSTGSQPQHF TRBV30 12 .
CSVVAPGLAQETQYF TRBV29-1 15 .
CASSRQVLAGGPEADTQYF TRBV11-2 19 .
CASSDHPGWASYEQYF TRBV5-4 16 once
CASPPAGEGPYEQYF TRBV28 15 .
CAISEKETQYF TRBV10-3 11 .
CASSDSMNTEAFF TRBV6-1 13 .
CANSLSDHNEQFF TRBV5-1 13 .
CASRSPGTGSYEQYF TRBV28 15 .
CASSAQHGFETQYF TRBV6-1 14 once
CASSSLAGGLYEQYF TRBV6-5 15 .
CASSLVGQGNYEQYF TRBV7-2 15 once
CASRSPGTGDVGTQYF TRBV2 16 .
CASSQERSGGRPGEQFF TRBV4-3 17 once
CASSEVPQGGQFF TRBV6-1 13 once
CASSFLGGPSYEQYF TRBV28 15 .
CASSRDRNSYEQYF TRBV18 14 .
CASSQTLGEFWGSYEQYF TRBV4-1 18 .
CATRRAGTRSTMQYF TRBV6-1 15 .
CASSYISSGRGKGDTQYF TRBV27 18 .
CATARVNSPLHF TRBV25-1 12 .
CASSGWGQGTSNEQFF TRBV5-4 16 .
CASERGQNTGELFF TRBV5-1 14 .